A selection of T cell receptor beta chains follows, all from one sample in a study of T cell responses to AZD1222 COVID-19 vaccine. Libraries were prepared by immunoSEQ multiplex PCR; TCRdb keeps only in-frame clonotypes and omits some of them. This sample has some 100,000 clones, with 80% to 95% found just once. The input for sequencing was peripheral blood, taken on day 0 of AZD1222 vaccination. The receptors stem from an adult in good health. CDR3s include the opening cysteine and the closing phenylalanine or tryptophan.

>14|TRBV30
CAWRGQGYNTEAFF
>16|TRBV7-9
CASSLVGGGGWETQYF
>16|TRBV5-6
CASSLFGTGASYEQYF
>13|TRBV28
CASRVPPATSQYF
>16|TRBV28
CASIGLSGTSPNEQFF
>16|TRBV9
CASSVNSGTLTDTQYF
>16|TRBV10-1
CASSEYGSARGDEQFF
>14|TRBV7-6
CASSLFPGYNEQFF
>15|TRBV23-1
CASSQSMETVFGYTF
>15|TRBV19
CASSSSDRRTGELFF
>15|TRBV5-1
CASSLVGSPQETQYF